Following are 20 T cell receptor beta chains from one sample sequenced in a study of blood T cell repertoires in COVID-19. Data came from immunoSEQ multiplex PCR; TCRdb stores just in-frame clones and leaves some out. There are about 180,000 clones in the sample; approximately 88% occur only once, and 3.5% to 4.5% lies in the top ten. Sequenced: peripheral blood. Receptor source: a woman in her 30s with acute or convalescent COVID-19.

This clone was picked up one time. The genes are TRBV30 and TRBJ1-1; D is undetermined. V was trimmed by 4 bases and J by 5 bases, leaving 17 bases between them. The CDR3 consists of 14 residues. Germline V CDR1 and CDR2: GTSNPN, SVGIG (reference sequence). The chain's CDR3 is CAWKPTVGGTEAFF. The CDR3 DNA sequence: TGTGCCTGGAAGCCGACGGTCGGAGGGACTGAAGCTTTCTTT.

The chain carries TRBV7-8 and TRBJ1-5, with no clear D. The V and J ends lost 1 base and 6 bases respectively, with 16 bases between them. The V gene's germline CDR1 is SGHVS and CDR2 FQNEAQ. The CDR3 covers 16 residues. CDR3 in amino acids: CASSLEGGSLTQPQHF. Written as DNA, the CDR3 is TGTGCCAGCAGCTTAGAAGGAGGGAGTCTCACTCAGCCCCAGCATTTT.

The chain joins TRBV28 to TRBJ1-4; the D is unclear. There are 15 residues in the CDR3. Germline assignment: CDR1 MDHEN and CDR2 SYDVKM. The V end lost 7 bases, the J end lost 8 bases, and 20 bases lay between the germline ends. CDR3 in amino acids: CASTTLRGSREKLFF. The CDR3 DNA reads as TGTGCCAGCACCACCCTCCGCGGATCACGGGAAAAACTGTTTTTT. Combining the CDR3 with reference TRBV28 and TRBJ1-4 gives the whole variable domain DVKVTQSSRYLVKRTGEKVFLECVQDMDHENMFWYRQDPGLGLRLIYFSYDVKMKEKGDIPEGYSVSREKKERFSLILESASTNQTSMYLCASTTLRGSREKLFFGSGTQLSVL.

The rearrangement links TRBV5-4 to TRBJ2-1; no clear D. This CDR3 contains 11 residues. Germline loops: CDR1 SGHNT, CDR2 YYREEE (reference sequence). V shed 6 bases and J shed 5 bases, with 6 bases lying between them. The CDR3 coding sequence is TGTGCCAGCACCTTTAACAATGAGCAGTTCTTC. Amino acid sequence: CASTFNNEQFF.

J is TRBJ2-7 and V is TRBV28; weak D call: TRBD1 (6 bases). CDR3 length: 12 amino acids. Trimming stripped 4 bases from V and 6 bases from J, with 10 bases between. From germline, CDR1 is MDHEN and CDR2 SYDVKM. CDR3 DNA sequence: TGTGCCAGCAGTTCCAGGGGCATCGAGCAGTACTTC. Its protein product is CASSSRGIEQYF.

The chain joins TRBV28 to TRBJ1-4; a weak D match, TRBD1 (5 bases). Germline CDR1 reads MDHEN; CDR2 reads SYDVKM. The CDR3 totals 13 residues. V was shortened by 7 bases and J by 7 bases, with 13 bases between the two germline ends. Here the CDR3 DNA reads TGTGCCAGCAATGTTATCGGGGGTGAAAAACTGTTTTTT. It is translated as CASNVIGGEKLFF.

This rearrangement joins TRBV27 to TRBJ2-1; tentative D call: TRBD1 (6 bases). There are 14 residues in the CDR3. V lost 6 bases, J lost 4 bases, and 13 bases lay in between. The germline V gene encodes CDR1 MNHEY and CDR2 SMNVEV (reference sequence). CDR3 nucleotides: TGTGCCAGCAGCCCCGGACAGATATACAATGAGCAGTTCTTC. The encoded protein is CASSPGQIYNEQFF.

This chain uses TRBV6-5 with TRBJ2-2, with TRBD2 matching over 10 bases. Germline V gene lookup returns CDR1 MNHEY and CDR2 SVGAGI. V shed 6 bases and J 10 bases; nucleotides not matched to a gene: 8. The CDR3 spans 14 residues. CDR3 DNA sequence: TGTGCCAGCAGATCAGCGGGAGGGCCGGAGGAGCTGTTTTTT. It yields the protein CASRSAGGPEELFF.

This clone was recorded a few times. The V call is TRBV6-5, the J call TRBJ1-3; TRBD1 might be the D (6 bases). This CDR3 comprises 13 residues. The V gene's germline CDR1 is MNHEY and CDR2 SVGAGI. Deletions cut 5 bases from V and 9 bases from J, with 14 bases between. Here the CDR3 reads CASSPGTHGTIYF. CDR3 in DNA: TGTGCCAGCAGTCCCGGGACACACGGCACCATATATTTT.

In this sample, this clone turned up once. The chain uses TRBV19 and TRBJ1-3; the D gene is possibly TRBD1 (5 bases). Germline CDR1 is LNHDA and CDR2 is SQIVND (reference sequence). The ends were cut back, 5 bases at V and 8 bases at J, with 13 bases in the middle. The CDR3 is 13 residues long. The chain's CDR3 is CASSPRQRDTIYF. CDR3 DNA sequence: TGTGCCAGTAGTCCCCGACAGCGGGACACCATATATTTT.

The rearrangement links TRBV24-1 to TRBJ1-4; D perhaps matches TRBD1 (5 bases). V was clipped by 4 bases and J by 7 bases, with 12 bases between them. The germline gives CDR1 KGHDR, CDR2 SFDVKD. The CDR3 contains 14 residues. The CDR3 region is CATSEPTEPEKLFF. The CDR3, as DNA: TGTGCCACCAGTGAGCCGACAGAGCCTGAAAAACTGTTTTTT.

V gene TRBV27 combines with J gene TRBJ1-6, with 9 nucleotides matching TRBD1. The CDR3 consists of 15 residues. V lost 2 bases, J lost 9 bases, and 5 bases stayed unmatched. Per the germline V gene, CDR1 is MNHEY and CDR2 is SMNVEV (reference sequence). CDR3 in DNA: TGTGCCAGCAGTTTAGGGACAGGGTATCGTTCACCCCTCCACTTT. Translated: CASSLGTGYRSPLHF.

The V gene is TRBV7-8, the J gene TRBJ2-1, with TRBD2 identical over 13 bases. V shed 5 bases, J shed 2 bases, and the junction held 18 bases outside the gene matches. CDR1 and CDR2 (germline): SGHVS, FQNEAQ. The CDR3 spans 21 residues. The CDR3 sequence is CASSQGLAGRSGKVAYNEQFF. The CDR3 bases are TGTGCCAGCAGCCAGGGACTAGCGGGACGATCTGGTAAGGTGGCCTACAATGAGCAGTTCTTC.

This clone has a single count. The rearrangement links TRBV5-1 to TRBJ1-4; tentative D call: TRBD1 (5 bases). The CDR3 is made up of 13 amino acids. The V and J ends lost 0 bases and 8 bases respectively, with 8 bases between them. Germline V gene sequence: CDR1 SGHRS, CDR2 YFSETQ. The CDR3 DNA is TGCGCCAGCAGCTTGGGTGGGGCCGAAAAACTGTTTTTT. Protein: CASSLGGAEKLFF.

This clone was picked up a small number of times. The chain joins TRBV11-2 to TRBJ1-2, with 7 nucleotides matching TRBD1. V gave up 1 base and J gave up 7 bases; unmatched junction bases: 6. Germline V lookup: CDR1 SGHAT, CDR2 FQNNGV. There are 14 residues in the CDR3. CDR3 amino acids: CASSLGQGLGGYTF. DNA of the CDR3: TGTGCCAGCAGCTTAGGACAGGGCCTGGGTGGCTACACCTTC.

The V call is TRBV6-5, the J call TRBJ1-5; tentative D call: TRBD1 (6 bases). This CDR3 region has 13 residues. The germline CDR1 and CDR2 sequences are MNHEY and SVGAGI. Trimming removed 7 bases at V and 4 bases at J, with 11 bases between. In nucleotides, the CDR3 is TGTGCCAGCACCCTGGACAGAAATCAGCCCCAGCATTTT. Translating it yields CASTLDRNQPQHF.

Only one count was recorded for this clone. This chain links TRBV3-1 (or the pseudogene TRBV3-2) with TRBJ1-1; 7 nucleotides match TRBD1. CDR3 length: 13 amino acids. Looked up from germline, CDR1 is LGHDT and CDR2 is YNNKEL (reference sequence). The V and J ends lost 4 bases and 7 bases, in that order; junction bases with no gene match: 6. CDR3 residues: CASSPTGLLEAFF. The CDR3 nucleotides are TGTGCCAGCAGCCCGACAGGGTTGCTTGAAGCTTTCTTT.

The V gene is TRBV6-6, the J gene TRBJ2-7, with 8 nucleotides matching TRBD2. The germline gives CDR1 MNHNY, CDR2 SVGAGI (reference sequence). CDR3 length equals 15 residues. With 6 bases clipped from V and 3 bases from J, the junction kept 10 bases outside the gene matches. The CDR3 region is CASRTQSGSFYEQYF. In DNA, the CDR3 is TGTGCCAGCAGAACTCAGAGCGGGAGTTTCTACGAGCAGTACTTC.

This clone turned up a few times. This chain connects TRBV6-2 or TRBV6-3 to TRBJ2-1; 10 nucleotides align to TRBD2. The CDR3 length is 17 residues. Unmatched junction bases numbered 10, after V lost 0 bases and J lost 8 bases. The germline gives CDR1 MNHEY, CDR2 SVGEGT. The CDR3 DNA reads TGTGCCAGCAGTTACTCGCTAGCGGGGGCCCCTAGGGATGAGCAGTTCTTC. Translated: CASSYSLAGAPRDEQFF.

The chain uses TRBV6-5 and TRBJ1-2; perhaps TRBD1 as D (5 bases). V was trimmed by 3 bases and J by 7 bases, leaving 6 bases between them. CDR3 length: 11 amino acids. Per germline, CDR1 MNHEY and CDR2 SVGAGI. The DNA for the CDR3 is TGTGCCAGCAGTTATCAGGGTGGCTACACCTTC. It translates to CASSYQGGYTF.